The text below deals with one T cell receptor (beta chain). The repertoire was sequenced with immunoSEQ multiplex PCR; TCRdb's copy has only in-frame clones and lacks some. Among some 70,000 clones listed, around 85% were seen once. The data were obtained in a study of blood T cell repertoires in COVID-19. This CDR3 region has 15 residues. V lost 8 bases to trimming and J lost 4 bases; unmatched junction nucleotides: 8. The germline V gene encodes CDR1 WSHSY and CDR2 SAAADI. The V and J genes are TRBV10-2 and TRBJ2-7; TRBD2 matches at 13 bases. Sequenced: peripheral blood. The sequence was collected from a man between 40 and 49 years old with COVID-19, enrolled during active disease. Here the CDR3 DNA reads TGCGCCAGCGGGAGACTAGCGGGGGGTAGTTACGAGCAGTACTTC. This encodes CASGRLAGGSYEQYF.